This TCR beta chain was retrieved from a study of cytomegalovirus exposure and HLA in healthy donors. The PCR used 60 Vbeta and 13 Jbeta primers. Libraries were prepared by immunoSEQ multiplex PCR; TCRdb keeps only in-frame clonotypes and omits some of them. The sample shows 90,000 to 120,000 clones, over 70% of them seen only once. Unmatched junction bases numbered 3, after V lost 0 bases and J lost 3 bases. Germline V gives CDR1 SGDLS, CDR2 YYNGEE. The CDR3 runs 15 residues. The sample holds one count of this clone. Sequenced material: PBMCs. The origin of this receptor is a man aged 30-40 years in good health and CMV-seronegative. This chain joins TRBV9 and TRBJ2-3; 8 bases are a match to TRBD2. The CDR3 reads CASSVDSGMTDTQYF. The CDR3 region has the DNA TGTGCCAGCAGCGTAGATAGCGGGATGACAGATACGCAGTATTTT.